This record concerns one TCR beta chain sequence. At one end, the junction sequence differs from germline, possibly due to a read error. The V gene's germline CDR1 is SSHAT and CDR2 FNYEAQ (reference sequence). CDR3 length equals 15 residues. The sample comes from a study of blood T cell repertoires in COVID-19. The wider study: From the United States, Italy and Spain came samples of acute and convalescent COVID-19. PBMCs, B-cell-depleted T cells, or T cells provided the cDNA or gDNA that made up the material.

Per the authors' pipeline: Estimated nucleated cell counts came from reference gene primer amplification. The data were produced by immunoSEQ multiplex PCR, yet TCRdb's version contains in-frame clones alone and is incomplete. That table supplies the V and J calls and clone size; D and trimming were determined from the DNA. The top ten clones hold about 7.3% of a sample with approximately 67,000 clones, 90% to 95% of them seen once. This clonotype originated in a human donor in a cohort sampled during active COVID-19. Sequencing used peripheral blood. The chain recombines TRBV7-7 with TRBJ2-1; D might be TRBD1 or TRBD2, each matching 6 bases. As DNA, the CDR3 is TGTGCTAGCAGCTTAGCAGGGGCGGGGACCAATGAGCAGTTCTTC. Amino acid sequence: CASSLAGAGTNEQFF.